The 14 T cell receptor beta chains in this list originate from one sample, sequenced in a study of T cell responses to AZD1222 COVID-19 vaccine. This table comes from immunoSEQ multiplex PCR, and its TCRdb copy is limited to in-frame clones, with some not included. The repertoire holds tens of thousands of clones, with about 90% as singletons. The sample was peripheral blood, taken 28 days after the second AZD1222 dose. Source of these receptors: an adult who received the AZD1222 COVID-19 vaccine.

The rearrangement uses TRBV7-8 and TRBJ2-3; D remains unclear. CDR3 length: 15 residues. In germline, CDR1 is SGHVS, CDR2 FQNEAQ. Between the trimmed V and J ends, which lost 0 bases and 5 bases, there was a span of 12 bases. The CDR3 loop reads CASSLAADAGDTQYF. In nucleotides, the CDR3 is TGTGCCAGCAGCTTAGCGGCGGACGCTGGAGATACGCAGTATTTT.

The J gene is TRBJ2-7, the V gene TRBV2; the match to TRBD1 covers 11 bases. Germline CDR1 reads SNHLY; CDR2 reads FYNNEI. There are 14 residues in the CDR3. With V trimmed by 4 bases and J by 6 bases, 5 bases remained unmatched. CDR3 sequence: CASSVGQGAFEQYF. The CDR3 coding sequence is TGTGCCAGCAGTGTCGGACAGGGGGCCTTCGAGCAGTACTTC.

This clone was detected once. The chain joins TRBV7-9 to TRBJ1-2; D might be TRBD1 (6 bases). The germline CDR1 and CDR2 sequences are SEHNR and FQNEAQ (reference sequence). The CDR3 extends over 17 amino acids. The germline V and J ends were trimmed by 1 base and 3 bases, with 18 bases remaining between them. CDR3 sequence reads: CASSLDAQGMGDYGYTF. The CDR3 DNA sequence: TGTGCCAGCAGCTTAGACGCGCAGGGGATGGGAGACTATGGCTACACCTTC.

The genes are TRBV7-9 and TRBJ1-4; no clear D. Deletions cut 4 bases from V and 0 bases from J, with 12 bases between. The CDR3 is 16 residues long. CDR1 is SEHNR and CDR2 is FQNEAQ in the germline V gene (reference sequence). The CDR3 DNA follows: TGTGCCAGCAGCTCCCACCGCACCGCAACTAATGAAAAACTGTTTTTT. Translated, it gives CASSSHRTATNEKLFF.

The gene calls are TRBV28 and TRBJ1-5; TRBD1 matches at 7 bases. The CDR3 is made up of 15 amino acids. V gave up 2 bases and J gave up 6 bases; unmatched junction bases: 7. Germline CDR1 and CDR2: MDHEN and SYDVKM. DNA of the CDR3: TGTGCCAGCAGTTTAGGAGGGGGCGGCGGTCAGCCCCAGCATTTT. As protein: CASSLGGGGGQPQHF.

This clone has just one count. The chain carries TRBV24-1 and TRBJ2-5; maybe TRBD1 (5 bases). Germline assignment: CDR1 KGHDR and CDR2 SFDVKD. V gave up 5 bases and J gave up 4 bases, with 13 bases separating them. The CDR3 totals 14 residues. CDR3 protein: CATSVAGPPETQYF. The CDR3 DNA sequence: TGTGCCACCAGTGTCGCAGGGCCCCCAGAGACCCAGTACTTC.

The V call is TRBV18, the J call TRBJ2-5; the D gene is possibly TRBD1 (6 bases). The germline gives CDR1 KGHSH, CDR2 LQKENI. Trimming removed 4 bases from V and 5 bases from J, with 14 bases in between. The CDR3 spans 14 residues. The CDR3 protein is CASSRTQGVETQYF. The CDR3 DNA reads TGTGCCAGCTCACGAACACAGGGTGTGGAGACCCAGTACTTC.

The V and J genes are TRBV5-4 and TRBJ1-2; no firm D call. Germline CDR1 SGHNT, CDR2 YYREEE (reference sequence). With 1 base removed from V and 3 bases from J, the gap between germline ends came to 13 bases. The length of the CDR3 is 15 residues. CDR3 in amino acids: CASSLLPGVDYGYTF. The CDR3 DNA follows: TGTGCCAGCAGCTTGTTGCCTGGGGTCGACTATGGCTACACCTTC.

The chain recombines TRBV11-2 with TRBJ2-3; D is ambiguous. There are 12 residues in the CDR3. The germline CDR1 and CDR2 sequences are SGHAT and FQNNGV. With 3 bases removed from V and 6 bases from J, the gap between germline ends came to 7 bases. The CDR3 sequence is CASSFGTDTQYF. Here the CDR3 DNA reads TGTGCCAGCAGCTTTGGTACGGATACGCAGTATTTT.

This chain joins TRBV9 and TRBJ2-2, with D hard to call. V was cut by 0 bases and J by 8 bases, with 8 bases left in between. Germline values: CDR1 SGDLS, CDR2 YYNGEE. CDR3 length: 13 amino acids. In DNA, the CDR3 is TGTGCCAGCAGCGTAGTTGATGCAGGGGAGCTGTTTTTT. Translation: CASSVVDAGELFF.

This clone has a handful of counts. CDR3 bases: TGCAGCGCCAGGACAGCGAACACTGAAGCTTTCTTT. It codes for CSARTANTEAFF. V usage is TRBV29-1 and J usage is TRBJ1-1, with D maybe TRBD1 (6 bases). This CDR3 spans 12 amino acids. V gave up 7 bases and J gave up 1 base, with 10 bases separating them. The germline V gene encodes CDR1 SQVTM and CDR2 ANQGSEA.

The chain uses TRBV21-1 and TRBJ2-2; the listed D gene, TRBD1, was not tested against the DNA. TRBV21-1 constitutes a pseudogene. This CDR3 is 17 amino acids long. The CDR3 DNA follows: TGTGCCAGCAGCAATGAGAACGGGTGGGGCTACACCGGGGAGCTGTTTTTT. Amino acid sequence: CASSNENGWGYTGELFF.

V gene TRBV24-1 combines with J gene TRBJ2-7; 8 nucleotides align to TRBD1. The CDR3 loop spans 15 amino acids. CDR1 KGHDR and CDR2 SFDVKD come from the germline V gene. V shed 5 bases and J 6 bases; nucleotides not matched to a gene: 11. The CDR3 loop is CATSGTGTGLREQYF. In DNA, the CDR3 is TGTGCCACCAGTGGAACCGGGACAGGCCTGCGCGAGCAGTACTTC.

The chain links TRBV7-6 to TRBJ1-3; TRBD1 might be the D (5 bases). The V and J ends lost 1 base and 4 bases respectively, with 11 bases between them. Germline V gives CDR1 SGHVS, CDR2 FNYEAQ. This CDR3 is 15 amino acids long. Here the CDR3 reads CASSLGGGAGNTIYF. The CDR3, as DNA: TGTGCCAGCAGCTTAGGTGGGGGAGCAGGAAACACCATATATTTT. The entire variable domain, with the rest obtained from reference TRBV7-6 and TRBJ1-3, is as follows: GAGVSQSPRYKVTKRGQDVALRCDPISGHVSLYWYRQALGQGPEFLTYFNYEAQQDKSGLPNDRFSAERPEGSISTLTIQRTEQRDSAMYRCASSLGGGAGNTIYFGEGSWLTVV.